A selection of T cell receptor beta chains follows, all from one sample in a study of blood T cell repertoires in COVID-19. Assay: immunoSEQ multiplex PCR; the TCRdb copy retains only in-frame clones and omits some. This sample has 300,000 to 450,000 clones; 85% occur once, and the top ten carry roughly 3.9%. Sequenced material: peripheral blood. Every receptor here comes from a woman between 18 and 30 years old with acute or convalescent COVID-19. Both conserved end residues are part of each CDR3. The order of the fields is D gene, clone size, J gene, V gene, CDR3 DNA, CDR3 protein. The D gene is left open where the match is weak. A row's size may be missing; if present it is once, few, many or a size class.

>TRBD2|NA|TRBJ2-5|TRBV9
TGTGCCAGCAGCGTAGGGCTAGCGGGGAAAGAGACCCAGTACTTC
CASSVGLAGKETQYF
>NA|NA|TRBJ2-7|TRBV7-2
TGTGCCAGCAGCTTAGGACATTCACCCACCTACGAGCAGTACTTC
CASSLGHSPTYEQYF
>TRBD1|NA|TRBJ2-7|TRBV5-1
TGCGCCAGCAGCTTCCCCGGGACAGGGAACCACGAGCAGTACTTC
CASSFPGTGNHEQYF
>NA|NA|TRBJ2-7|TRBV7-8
TGTGCCAGCAGCCCGCCAAACAGGTTAGGTGACGAGCAGTACTTC
CASSPPNRLGDEQYF
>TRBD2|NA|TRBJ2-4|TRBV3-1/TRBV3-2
TGTGCCAGCAGCCAAGACTCGTCCCGGGGGGGCAAAAACATTCAGTACTTC
CASSQDSSRGGKNIQYF
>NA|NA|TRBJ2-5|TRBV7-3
TGTGCCATCCAACTGGACTCGATAGGAAGAGAGACCCAGTACTTC
CAIQLDSIGRETQYF
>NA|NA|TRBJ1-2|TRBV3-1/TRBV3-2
TGTGCCAGCGGAGCGGGCCTCAACTATGGCTACACCTTC
CASGAGLNYGYTF
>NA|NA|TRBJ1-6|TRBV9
TGTGCCAGCAGCTCACAGCCGGGGTTCTATAATTCACCCCTCCACTTT
CASSSQPGFYNSPLHF
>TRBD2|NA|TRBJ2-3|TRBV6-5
TGTGCCAGCAGTTACGGGACTAGCGGAGGGGATACGCAGTATTTT
CASSYGTSGGDTQYF
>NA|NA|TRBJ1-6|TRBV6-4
TGTGCCAGCAGTGACTCGACAGTTTATAATTCACCCCTCCACTTT
CASSDSTVYNSPLHF
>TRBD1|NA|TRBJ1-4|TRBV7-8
TGTGCCAGCAGCTTTTCGGTAGGGGGCAATGAAAAACTGTTTTTT
CASSFSVGGNEKLFF
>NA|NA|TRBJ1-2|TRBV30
TGTGCATGCGAATACGGGATCTATGGCTACACCTTC
CACEYGIYGYTF
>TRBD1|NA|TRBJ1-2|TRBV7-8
TGTGCCAGCAGCTACAGGACAGGAGACAACTATGGCTACACCTTC
CASSYRTGDNYGYTF
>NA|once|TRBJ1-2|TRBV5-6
TGTGCCAGCAGCTTGGGGCAAGTGTACTATGGCTACACCTTC
CASSLGQVYYGYTF
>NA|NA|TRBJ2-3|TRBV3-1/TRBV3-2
TGTGCCAGCAGCCAAGATCTGGCAAGCACAGATACGCAGTATTTT
CASSQDLASTDTQYF
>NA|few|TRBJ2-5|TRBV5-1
TGCGCCAGCAGCTTGACTCCACTAGCCAGGGAGACCCAGTACTTC
CASSLTPLARETQYF
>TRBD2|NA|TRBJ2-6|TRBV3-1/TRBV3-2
TGTGCCAGCAGCCAAAGCGGGAGATCTGGGGCCAACGTCCTGACTTTC
CASSQSGRSGANVLTF
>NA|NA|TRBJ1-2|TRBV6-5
TGTGCCAGCAGCCGGGGGGGCTATGGCTACACCTTC
CASSRGGYGYTF
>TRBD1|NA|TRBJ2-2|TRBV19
TGTGCCAGTAGTGCACGGACAGGTAGAGCCGGGGAGCTGTTTTTT
CASSARTGRAGELFF
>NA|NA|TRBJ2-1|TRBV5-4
TGTGCCAGCAGCTTGGTAGCCTCCAGCGGTTATGAGCAGTTCTTC
CASSLVASSGYEQFF
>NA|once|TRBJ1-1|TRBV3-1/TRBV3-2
TGTGCCAGCAGCCAAGATAGGGGTGAAGCTTTCTTT
CASSQDRGEAFF
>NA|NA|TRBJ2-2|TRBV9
TGTGCCAGCAGCGTCAGGGAAATCACCGGGGAGCTGTTTTTT
CASSVREITGELFF
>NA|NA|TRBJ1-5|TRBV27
TGTGCCAGCAGTCCACGCGTCAATCAGCCCCAGCATTTT
CASSPRVNQPQHF
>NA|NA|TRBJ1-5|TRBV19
TGTGCCAGCGGTTGGACTTTTTTAAGCAATCAGCCCCAGCATTTT
CASGWTFLSNQPQHF
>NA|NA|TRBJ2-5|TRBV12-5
TGTGCTAGTGGACTCCTAGGGGTCCCGCAAGAGACCCAGTACTTC
CASGLLGVPQETQYF
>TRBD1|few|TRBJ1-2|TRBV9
TGTGCCAGCAGCGAGGAGTCCAGGGGGCTTCGGTCGGGCTACACCTTC
CASSEESRGLRSGYTF
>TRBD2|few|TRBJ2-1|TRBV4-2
TGTGCCAGCAGCCAAGACCGCGGGAGCTACAATGAGCAGTTCTTC
CASSQDRGSYNEQFF
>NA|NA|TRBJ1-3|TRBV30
TGTGCCTGGAGTGGACAGAGCTTCTCTGGAAACACCATATATTTT
CAWSGQSFSGNTIYF
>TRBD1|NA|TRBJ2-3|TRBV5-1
TGCGCCAGCTCCCTGGGACAGGGGATGACAGATACGCAGTATTTT
CASSLGQGMTDTQYF